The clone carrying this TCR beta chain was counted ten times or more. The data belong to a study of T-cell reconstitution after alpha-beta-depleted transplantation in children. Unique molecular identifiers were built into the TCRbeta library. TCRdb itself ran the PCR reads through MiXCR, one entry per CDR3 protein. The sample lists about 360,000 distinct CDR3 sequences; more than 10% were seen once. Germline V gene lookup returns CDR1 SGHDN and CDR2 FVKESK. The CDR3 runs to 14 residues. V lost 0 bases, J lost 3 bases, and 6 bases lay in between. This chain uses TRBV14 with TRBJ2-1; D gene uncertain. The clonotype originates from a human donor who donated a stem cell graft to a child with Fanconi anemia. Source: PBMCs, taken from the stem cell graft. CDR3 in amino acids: CASSQEIGYNEQFF. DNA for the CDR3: TGTGCCAGCAGCCAAGAGATCGGCTACAATGAGCAGTTCTTC.